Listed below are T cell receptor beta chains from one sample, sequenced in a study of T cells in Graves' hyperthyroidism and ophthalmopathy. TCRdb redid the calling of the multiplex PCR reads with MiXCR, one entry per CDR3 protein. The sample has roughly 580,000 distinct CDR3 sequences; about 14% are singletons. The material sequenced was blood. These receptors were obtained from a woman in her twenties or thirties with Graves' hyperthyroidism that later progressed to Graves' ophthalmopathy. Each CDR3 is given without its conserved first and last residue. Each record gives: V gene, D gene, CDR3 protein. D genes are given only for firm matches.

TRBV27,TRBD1,ASRTGPLYSSYEQY
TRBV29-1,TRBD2,SVEVLGRAEQF
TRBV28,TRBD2,ASSPGGAGDYNEQF
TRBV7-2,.,ASTKNAYEQY
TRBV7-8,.,ASSLAIYRRDQPQH
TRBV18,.,ASSPPMGVNNEQF
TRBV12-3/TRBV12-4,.,ASSLSRLY
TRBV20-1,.,SARDPGYSWSTDTQY
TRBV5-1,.,ASSLADLGGYYNEQF
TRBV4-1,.,ASSEIVRNQPQH
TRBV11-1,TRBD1,ASRDSADTQY
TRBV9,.,ASSVGSYNEQF
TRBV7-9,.,ASSFGQTYSTDTQY
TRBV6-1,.,ASSEALGQGYEQY
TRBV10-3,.,AITRERQETQY
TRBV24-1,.,ATSDRGGGTNEQF
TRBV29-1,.,SVELDLFEQY
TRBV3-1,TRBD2,ASSHLAGRTGELF
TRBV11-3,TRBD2,ASSLEGLAGGYNEQF
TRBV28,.,ASSFEAYSTDTQY
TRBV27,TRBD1,ASSSPGGGQPQH
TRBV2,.,ASSGPAPSSY
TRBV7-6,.,ASNNKGAKLF
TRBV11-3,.,ASSTRTAMNTEAF
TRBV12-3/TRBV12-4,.,ASSFSGDGELF
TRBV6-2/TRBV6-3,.,ASSSPYSSYEQY
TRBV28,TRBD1,ASSFVRDRGGDTNEKLF
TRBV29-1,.,SVAPGGEKLF
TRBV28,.,ASSKGGVSYGYT
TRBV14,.,ASSRRSGRITDTQY
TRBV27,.,ASSLGGAGELF
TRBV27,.,ASSFEGLEDTQY
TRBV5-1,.,ASSLEAFSVSNQPQH
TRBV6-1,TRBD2,ASSWGLAGTRNEQF
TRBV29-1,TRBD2,SVEDTLAGGPKAKNIQY
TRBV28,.,ASSLYGEAF
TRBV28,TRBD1,ASSTTGSGNTEAF
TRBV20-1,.,SAYLVTPSGTAF
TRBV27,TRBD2,ASSRASGSSSKNIQY
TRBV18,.,ASPPPGLQGRYEQY
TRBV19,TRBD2,ASSIGLGLPTPNEQY
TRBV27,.,ASSLGRTYEQY
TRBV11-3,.,ASGTGSYNEQF
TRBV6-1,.,ASNPGGRNQPQH
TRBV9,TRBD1,ASSAGTGGDQPQH
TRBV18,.,ASSPTNTQY
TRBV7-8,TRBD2,ASSLGGAGGPYNEQF
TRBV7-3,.,ASSSGPAEAF
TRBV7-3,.,ASGSRGSSYNEQF